This TCR beta chain was captured in a study of T cells of healthy individuals (dated by TCRdb to the late 2010s). The method was 5' RACE. This sample was sequenced with an Illumina MiSeq. Using fastp at Q25 and MiXCR, TCRdb reprocessed the public reads and kept productive beta chains. Each record represents a unique CDR3 protein, reported with the most common genes and DNA among its rows. The sample data list tens of thousands of distinct CDR3 sequences, and 15% to 20% of these were observed just once. Less than 6% of the sample goes to the ten largest clones. The germline V gene encodes CDR1 SEHNR and CDR2 FQNEAQ (reference sequence). A distance of 8 bases separates the germline ends of V and J, which lose 1 base and 5 bases respectively. Taken from cysteine to phenylalanine, the CDR3 has 14 residues. The read is trimmed to its CDR3 DNA, 42 bases read in frame from base 1. This clonotype was seen ten or more times. No cognate antigen has been identified for it. Base qualities are not at hand, and no much larger clone is one base apart.

This receptor chain uses TRBV7-9 and TRBJ2-2, with an unclear D gene assignment. The receptor comes from a human donor in good health. The DNA sequence reads TGTGCCAGCAGCTTAGTAGCCGGGACCGGGGAGCTGTTTTTT. Its protein product is CASSLVAGTGELFF.